The 27 T cell receptor beta chains given below trace back to one sample, sequenced in a study of blood T cells in healthy people across ages. A second 7 to 11 cycle PCR used barcoded and J-beta primers. TCRdb passed the 5' RACE reads through MiXCR, listing each CDR3 protein once. The table lists 780,000 or so distinct CDR3 sequences, roughly three fifths of them singletons. Sequenced: blood. The receptors were sampled from a man in his forties in good health.

The chain links TRBV4-1 to TRBJ2-1, with 9 bases that match TRBD2. Germline CDR1 is MGHRA and CDR2 is YSYEKL. This CDR3 spans 16 amino acids. The ends lost 2 bases at V and 7 bases at J; junction bases unmatched: 9. The CDR3 DNA follows: TGCGCCAGCAGCCAATCAGCGGGAGGCCCCGTTAATGAGCAGTTCTTC. Protein: CASSQSAGGPVNEQFF.

This clonotype appeared once. The CDR3 loop reads CSVDGLYNEQFF. CDR3 coding DNA: TGCAGCGTTGACGGATTATACAATGAGCAGTTCTTC. This sequence joins TRBV29-1 and TRBJ2-1; D is unresolved. The CDR3 length is 12 residues. Trimming cost V 3 bases and J 4 bases, with 7 bases left between them. Germline assignment: CDR1 SQVTM and CDR2 ANQGSEA.

This clonotype was recorded a few times. V and J are TRBV7-3 and TRBJ2-5; tentative D call: TRBD1 (5 bases). Trimming took 5 bases from V and 1 from J, leaving 11 bases between them. The CDR3 is 14 amino acids. From germline, CDR1 is SGHTA and CDR2 FQGTGA. CDR3 residues: CASSRTGPQETQYF. DNA for the CDR3: TGTGCCAGCAGCAGAACAGGACCCCAAGAGACCCAGTACTTC. The full variable domain, rest sourced from reference TRBV7-3 and TRBJ2-5, is GAGVSQTPSNKVTEKGKYVELRCDPISGHTALYWYRQSLGQGPEFLIYFQGTGAADDSGLPNDRFFAVRPEGSVSTLKIQRTERGDSAVYLCASSRTGPQETQYFGPGTRLLVL.

The chain links TRBV20-1 to TRBJ2-1; 7 positions match TRBD2. CDR3 length equals 14 residues. V dropped 5 bases and J dropped 2; count of bases not matched to a gene: 6. Looked up from germline, CDR1 is DFQATT and CDR2 is SNEGSKA (reference sequence). CDR3 in DNA: TGCAGTGCTGGACTGACTAGCCCCTACAATGAGCAGTTCTTC. Translated: CSAGLTSPYNEQFF.

A few counts support this clonotype. The rearrangement links TRBV28 to TRBJ1-5; possible D gene TRBD1, 5 bases. Looked up from germline, CDR1 is MDHEN and CDR2 is SYDVKM. There are 14 residues in the CDR3. Trimming removed 6 bases at V and 6 bases at J, with 15 bases between. The CDR3 sequence: CASRPGGTAQPQHF. The DNA of the CDR3 is TGTGCCAGCAGGCCCGGGGGGACGGCTCAGCCCCAGCATTTT.

The chain employs TRBV10-2 and TRBJ1-2; D remains unclear. CDR3 length: 13 residues. Germline V lookup: CDR1 WSHSY, CDR2 SAAADI. With 8 bases removed from V and 3 bases from J, the gap between germline ends came to 13 bases. The CDR3 nucleotides are TGCGCCAGCGGTCGCGCCGGGGACTATGGCTACACCTTC. This gives the protein CASGRAGDYGYTF.

The chain uses TRBV20-1 and TRBJ2-1; D call uncertain. CDR3 length equals 13 residues. V lost 2 bases and J 6 bases, leaving 11 bases between the germline ends. Per the germline V gene, CDR1 is DFQATT and CDR2 is SNEGSKA (reference sequence). In DNA, the CDR3 is TGCAGTGCTAGACACAGTTATGGCAATGAGCAGTTCTTC. This gives the protein CSARHSYGNEQFF.

The CDR3 here is CASSLEGQMNTEAFF. CDR3 in DNA: TGCGCCAGCAGCTTGGAGGGCCAGATGAACACTGAAGCTTTCTTT. The chain uses TRBV5-1 and TRBJ1-1; D uncertain. V was clipped by 0 bases and J by 0 bases, with 9 bases between them. Germline CDR1 and CDR2: SGHRS and YFSETQ. The CDR3 loop spans 15 amino acids.

The chain employs TRBV24-1 and TRBJ2-5, with D hard to call. This CDR3 has 14 amino acids. With 2 bases removed from V and 5 bases from J, the gap between germline ends came to 11 bases. CDR1 and CDR2 from the germline V gene are KGHDR and SFDVKD. The CDR3 protein is CATSDSPARETQYF. The CDR3 DNA follows: TGTGCCACCAGTGATTCCCCGGCCCGGGAGACCCAGTACTTC.

The J gene is TRBJ2-1, the V gene TRBV27; D remains unclear. Trimming shortened V by 5 bases and J by 3 bases, and 5 bases separated the two germline ends. The CDR3 length is 12 residues. In germline, CDR1 is MNHEY, CDR2 SMNVEV (reference sequence). DNA for the CDR3: TGTGCCAGCAGTGTAAACTACAATGAGCAGTTCTTC. It encodes CASSVNYNEQFF.

The rearrangement uses TRBV20-1 and TRBJ1-4, with 9 bases lining up with TRBD1. After removal of 0 bases from V and 7 bases from J, the junction contained 6 bases not matched to a gene. CDR3 length equals 15 residues. In germline, CDR1 is DFQATT, CDR2 SNEGSKA (reference sequence). CDR3 residues: CSAREGQGGAEKLFF. The CDR3 coding sequence is TGCAGTGCTAGAGAGGGACAGGGAGGAGCTGAAAAACTGTTTTTT.

This clonotype was counted ten times or more. A read error may produce the germline difference seen at one junction end. The chain links TRBV12-3 or TRBV12-4 to TRBJ2-3; 11 bases agree with TRBD2. The CDR3 spans 15 residues. CDR3 in amino acids: CASSLAGGHTDTQYF. In nucleotides, the CDR3 is TGTGCCAGCAGTCTAGCGGGAGGCCACACAGATACGCAGTATTTT.

This sequence joins TRBV9 and TRBJ2-5, with 8 bases matching TRBD2. V dropped 0 bases and J dropped 4; count of bases not matched to a gene: 11. The CDR3 loop spans 17 amino acids. Germline lookup yields CDR1 SGDLS and CDR2 YYNGEE. CDR3 residues: CASSVATGGVARETQYF. The CDR3 DNA follows: TGTGCCAGCAGCGTAGCTACGGGAGGGGTTGCCCGAGAGACCCAGTACTTC.

This clonotype was counted at least ten times. The chain joins TRBV6-5 to TRBJ2-4, with 9 nucleotides matching TRBD1. The length of the CDR3 is 15 residues. The V gene's germline CDR1 is MNHEY and CDR2 SVGAGI. V shed 0 bases, J shed 10 bases, and the junction held 7 bases outside the gene matches. CDR3 coding DNA: TGTGCCAGCAGTTACTCGAAAGGACAGGGGTTTATTCAGTACTTC. As protein: CASSYSKGQGFIQYF.

The V gene is TRBV7-2, the J gene TRBJ2-7; 11 bases map to TRBD2. CDR3 size: 16 residues. From germline, CDR1 is SGHTA and CDR2 FQGNSA. Losses at the gene ends were 1 base for V and 7 bases for J; bases not matched to a gene: 9. The CDR3 nucleotides read TGTGCCAGCAGCTTAGATTTTGCTAGCGGGAGGTGGGAGCAGTACTTC. This codes for CASSLDFASGRWEQYF.

In its sample, this clonotype was seen many times. The chain carries TRBV20-1 and TRBJ2-5; 7 positions agree with TRBD2. The CDR3 totals 16 residues. Trimming took 1 base from V and 0 from J; bases not matched to a gene: 8. CDR1 and CDR2 (germline): DFQATT, SNEGSKA (reference sequence). The CDR3 protein is CSARAFLAAYQETQYF. CDR3 nucleotides: TGCAGTGCTAGAGCCTTCCTAGCGGCCTACCAAGAGACCCAGTACTTC.

This clonotype was found once. The chain is built from TRBV29-1 and TRBJ1-4; tentative D call: TRBD1 (6 bases). CDR1 is SQVTM and CDR2 is ANQGSEA in the germline V gene. V lost 1 base to trimming and J lost 16 bases, with 13 bases between them. The CDR3 totals 11 residues. For the CDR3, the DNA is TGCAGCGTTGAAGTTCACAGGGAACCGTTTTTT. The encoded protein is CSVEVHREPFF. Full variable domain (rest looked up from reference TRBV29-1 and TRBJ1-4): SAVISQKPSRDICQRGTSLTIQCQVDSQVTMMFWYRQQPGQSLTLIATANQGSEATYESGFVIDKFPISRPNLTFSTLTVSNMSPEDSSIYLCSVEVHREPFFGSGTQLSVL.

In its sample, this clonotype was seen a few times. The gene calls are TRBV6-2 or TRBV6-3 and TRBJ1-1, with 9 positions matching TRBD1. Losses at the gene ends were 3 bases for V and 13 bases for J; bases not matched to a gene: 15. Germline CDR1 MNHEY, CDR2 SVGEGT. CDR3 length: 15 amino acids. The CDR3: CASSYSGTGLRRGFF. CDR3 sequence (DNA): TGTGCCAGCAGTTATTCGGGGACAGGGCTCCGGAGGGGTTTCTTT.

The gene calls are TRBV27 and TRBJ2-4; D gene unclear. Germline lookup yields CDR1 MNHEY and CDR2 SMNVEV (reference sequence). Trimming shortened V by 5 bases and J by 0 bases, and 11 bases separated the two germline ends. This CDR3 comprises 15 residues. CDR3 bases: TGTGCCAGCAGTCCGGCCGTTACAGCCAAAAACATTCAGTACTTC. Its translation: CASSPAVTAKNIQYF.

The V call is TRBV12-3 or TRBV12-4, the J call TRBJ2-7; TRBD2 matches 9 bases. This CDR3 spans 15 amino acids. The junction had 6 bases not matched to a gene; V was cut back by 6 bases and J by 0 bases. Here the CDR3 reads CASSDLLAGSYEQYF. Written as DNA, the CDR3 is TGTGCCAGCAGCGACCTACTAGCGGGCTCCTACGAGCAGTACTTC.

The V gene is TRBV5-1, the J gene TRBJ1-1; no clear D gene. Per the germline V gene, CDR1 is SGHRS and CDR2 is YFSETQ. V was trimmed by 0 bases and J by 3 bases, leaving 12 bases between them. CDR3 size: 15 residues. The DNA for the CDR3 is TGCGCCAGCAGCTTGGAGGACGGTTTTGACACTGAAGCTTTCTTT. Translation gives CASSLEDGFDTEAFF.

The V call is TRBV29-1, the J call TRBJ2-4, with TRBD2 as a possible D gene (5 bases). The J call is in doubt because the DNA end fits TRBJ2-7 better. CDR3 length equals 13 residues. The germline V gene encodes CDR1 SQVTM and CDR2 ANQGSEA. The CDR3 region has the DNA TGCAGCGTTGGGGATAGCGTGACCTACGAGCAGTACTTC. Its protein is CSVGDSVTYEQYF.

The chain joins TRBV6-7 to TRBJ2-7; tentatively, D is TRBD2 (6 bases). TRBV6-7 is placed among ORFs of uncertain function. This CDR3 has 21 residues. Deletions cut 0 bases from V and 2 bases from J, with 29 bases between. The CDR3 protein is CASSYSCQTAGPKKNTYEQYF. Written as DNA, the CDR3 is TGTGCCAGCAGTTACTCTTGTCAGACGGCGGGACCCAAAAAAAACACCTACGAGCAGTACTTC.

This clonotype has a handful of counts. CDR3 DNA: TGTGCCAGCAGCTCCCAGCGGGGCTCCTACAATGAGCAGTTCTTC. Translation gives CASSSQRGSYNEQFF. The V gene is TRBV7-3, the J gene TRBJ2-1; 7 bases map to TRBD2. The J segment lost 0 bases and the V segment lost 4 bases, leaving 3 bases of the junction unmatched. The CDR3 extends over 15 amino acids. CDR1 and CDR2 (germline): SGHTA, FQGTGA.

J is TRBJ2-5 and V is TRBV20-1; perhaps TRBD2 as D (5 bases). Trimming pared 0 bases from V and 4 bases from J, leaving 12 bases between. Germline loops: CDR1 DFQATT, CDR2 SNEGSKA (reference sequence). The CDR3 runs 14 residues. The CDR3 DNA follows: TGCAGTGCTAGAGATCCGTGGGCGGGAGAGACCCAGTACTTC. It yields the protein CSARDPWAGETQYF.

In this sample, this clonotype turned up a few times. The rearrangement uses TRBV6-2 or TRBV6-3 and TRBJ2-7, with D tentatively TRBD1 (5 bases). V lost 8 bases and J lost 2, with 13 bases in between. CDR3 length: 13 residues. Per germline, CDR1 MNHEY and CDR2 SVGEGT. This CDR3 reads CASGIEGAYEQYF. The DNA of the CDR3 is TGTGCCAGCGGGATAGAAGGGGCCTACGAGCAGTACTTC.

This clonotype has a count of ten or more. CDR3 DNA: TGTGCCAGCAGCTTAGAGCGAGGTGAAGCTTTCTTT. Encoded protein: CASSLERGEAFF. The gene calls are TRBV11-2 and TRBJ1-1; no clear D gene. This CDR3 is 12 amino acids long. The germline CDR1 and CDR2 sequences are SGHAT and FQNNGV. V dropped 0 bases and J dropped 7 bases, with 6 bases sitting between them.